A selection of T cell receptor beta chains follows, all from one sample in a study of CD8 T cells in Susac syndrome. MiXCR was run by TCRdb on the immunoSEQ multiplex PCR reads, yielding one entry per CDR3 protein. The top ten hold under 0.15% of the sample, which has 150,000 to 200,000 distinct CDR3 sequences, around 94% seen once. The sample was CD4+ T cells from PBMCs. These receptors all stem from a human donor in good health. CDR3s include the opening cysteine and the closing phenylalanine or tryptophan. Each record gives: J gene, V gene, D gene, clone size, CDR3 DNA, CDR3 protein. The D gene is left open where the match is weak. Not every row has a clone size; where given, it reads once, few, many or a size class.

j_call: TRBJ1-1
v_call: TRBV4-3
d_call: TRBD1
clone_size: once
cdr3_nt: TGCGCCAGCAGCCCCGGGACAGGGGGCCGAAAGGCTTTCTTT
cdr3_aa: CASSPGTGGRKAFF

j_call: TRBJ2-1
v_call: TRBV9
d_call: .
clone_size: .
cdr3_nt: TGTGCCAGCAGCGTAGCCCGGGGCGGGAATGAGCAGTTCTTC
cdr3_aa: CASSVARGGNEQFF

j_call: TRBJ2-7
v_call: TRBV18
d_call: TRBD1
clone_size: .
cdr3_nt: TGTGCCAGCTCACCGGGACAGGCGTACTACGAGCAGTACTTC
cdr3_aa: CASSPGQAYYEQYF

j_call: TRBJ1-6
v_call: TRBV13
d_call: .
clone_size: .
cdr3_nt: TGTGCCAGCAGCTTAGATAGGGGTCGATCGGCACCCCTCCACTTT
cdr3_aa: CASSLDRGRSAPLHF

j_call: TRBJ2-1
v_call: TRBV6-1
d_call: .
clone_size: .
cdr3_nt: TGTGCCAGCAGTGAGGGGGGAGCGGTTTCCTACAATGAGCAGTTCTTC
cdr3_aa: CASSEGGAVSYNEQFF

j_call: TRBJ1-6
v_call: TRBV19
d_call: .
clone_size: .
cdr3_nt: TGTGCCAGTAGTATGAGGAATTCACCCCTCCACTTT
cdr3_aa: CASSMRNSPLHF

j_call: TRBJ2-7
v_call: TRBV6-2/TRBV6-3
d_call: TRBD1
clone_size: .
cdr3_nt: TGTGCCAGCAGGCCCCCGGGACAGGGCAACGAGCAGTACTTC
cdr3_aa: CASRPPGQGNEQYF

j_call: TRBJ1-2
v_call: TRBV3-1
d_call: TRBD1
clone_size: .
cdr3_nt: TGTGCCAGCAGAAGGGGGCTAAGTGGCTACACCTTC
cdr3_aa: CASRRGLSGYTF

j_call: TRBJ2-1
v_call: TRBV29-1
d_call: .
clone_size: .
cdr3_nt: TGCAGTGGCCGAGGGGGACAAGACTCCTACAATGAGCAGTTCTTC
cdr3_aa: CSGRGGQDSYNEQFF

j_call: TRBJ1-2
v_call: TRBV14
d_call: .
clone_size: .
cdr3_nt: TGTGCCAGCAGCCGCGGGACAAGCTATGGCTACACCTTC
cdr3_aa: CASSRGTSYGYTF

j_call: TRBJ2-3
v_call: TRBV4-3
d_call: TRBD2
clone_size: .
cdr3_nt: TGCGCCAGCAGCCATGCTAGCGGGGGGGCAGCAGATACGCAGTATTTT
cdr3_aa: CASSHASGGAADTQYF

j_call: TRBJ2-3
v_call: TRBV12-3/TRBV12-4
d_call: TRBD1
clone_size: .
cdr3_nt: TGTGCCAGCAGTTTAGGGACAGGGATCGATACGCAGTATTTT
cdr3_aa: CASSLGTGIDTQYF

j_call: TRBJ2-5
v_call: TRBV29-1
d_call: TRBD2
clone_size: once
cdr3_nt: TGCAGCGTTGAAACGAAAGCGGGGGTCGGGACCCAGTACTTC
cdr3_aa: CSVETKAGVGTQYF

j_call: TRBJ2-7
v_call: TRBV18
d_call: .
clone_size: .
cdr3_nt: TGTGCCAGCTCATGGGGGGGGCCTTCCTACGAGCAGTACTTC
cdr3_aa: CASSWGGPSYEQYF